A single sample gave rise to the 9 T cell receptor beta chains below, sequenced in a study of response to subunit inactivated influenza vaccine. One entry per CDR3 protein, called by TCRdb with MiXCR from the RT-PCR reads. The profile covers roughly 700,000 distinct CDR3 sequences, with about 15% appearing a single time and roughly 6.4% taken by the ten largest. Here the sequenced sample was PBMCs from blood, taken around two weeks before vaccination. These receptors originate from a man aged 50-60 years who received an inactivated influenza vaccine.

This clonotype was counted only a few times. The chain combines TRBV7-2 with TRBJ2-3; D tentatively fits TRBD1 or TRBD2 (6 bases each). Germline CDR1 reads SGHTA; CDR2 reads FQGNSA. Trimming removed 8 bases at V and 0 bases at J, with 12 bases between. The CDR3 covers 14 residues. In DNA, the CDR3 is TGTGCCAGCCGTAAGGGGGGCAGCACAGATACGCAGTATTTT. As protein: CASRKGGSTDTQYF. Full variable domain (remainder filled in from reference TRBV7-2 and TRBJ2-3): GAGVSQSPSNKVTEKGKDVELRCDPISGHTALYWYRQSLGQGLEFLIYFQGNSAPDKSGLPSDRFSAERTGGSVSTLTIQRTQQEDSAVYLCASRKGGSTDTQYFGPGTRLTVL.

The chain is built from TRBV20-1 and TRBJ2-5; D uncertain. Germline V lookup: CDR1 DFQATT, CDR2 SNEGSKA (reference sequence). Between the trimmed V and J ends, which lost 4 bases and 2 bases, there was a span of 20 bases. CDR3 length: 16 residues. In DNA form, the CDR3 reads TGCAGTGCTATAGTAGCCGTTCAGTCGCATCAAGAGACCCAGTACTTC. The encoded protein is CSAIVAVQSHQETQYF.

This clonotype was seen a few times. The V call is TRBV20-1, the J call TRBJ2-1; TRBD2 matches at 8 bases. CDR1 DFQATT and CDR2 SNEGSKA come from the germline V gene (reference sequence). V gave up 1 base and J gave up 9 bases; unmatched junction bases: 20. The CDR3 spans 18 residues. This CDR3 is CSARAGGVQGTRLTEQFF. CDR3 DNA sequence: TGCAGTGCTAGAGCGGGGGGGGTACAAGGAACAAGGTTAACTGAGCAGTTCTTC.

This clonotype was detected a few times. The J gene is TRBJ1-1, the V gene TRBV12-3 or TRBV12-4, with 8 nucleotides matching TRBD1. The CDR3 covers 13 residues. Germline trimming cut 4 bases from V and 5 bases from J; bases unmatched to any gene: 3. The CDR3 reads CASSSQGATEAFF. CDR3 DNA: TGTGCCAGCAGTTCGCAGGGGGCGACTGAAGCTTTCTTT.

This clonotype showed up many times. The chain recombines TRBV7-9 with TRBJ1-5; D ambiguous. From germline, CDR1 is SEHNR and CDR2 FQNEAQ (reference sequence). This CDR3 is 12 amino acids long. Trimming took off 1 base at V and 6 bases at J, with 4 bases between the two ends. In nucleotides, the CDR3 is TGTGCCAGCAGCTTAGGTCTTCAGCCCCAGCATTTT. This translates into CASSLGLQPQHF.

The chain couples TRBV3-1 to TRBJ2-7; D possibly corresponds to TRBD2 (6 bases). The CDR3 runs to 18 residues. Germline V CDR1 and CDR2: LGHDT, YNNKEL (reference sequence). V was pared by 10 bases and J by 4 bases, with 32 bases between. The CDR3 nucleotides read TGTGCCATCTGTTTACGCGCCCTTATGGATCGAGGGACTTACGAGCAGTACTTC. Residues: CAICLRALMDRGTYEQYF.

This chain joins TRBV24-1 and TRBJ2-7; D perhaps matches TRBD2 (6 bases). The CDR3 covers 20 residues. Germline values: CDR1 KGHDR, CDR2 SFDVKD. Deletions cut 0 bases from V and 4 bases from J, with 27 bases between. The CDR3 DNA reads as TGTGCCACCAGTGATTTGTCTGATGCCTCCCGGGTGATAGCGGAATACGAGCAGTACTTC. Translated, it gives CATSDLSDASRVIAEYEQYF.

This clonotype was observed at least ten times. CDR3 sequence reads: CASSPRTPGTAYGYTF. In nucleotides, the CDR3 is TGTGCCAGCAGCCCTCGAACTCCCGGGACAGCTTATGGCTACACCTTC. The chain is built from TRBV7-2 and TRBJ1-2; 7 positions agree with TRBD1. The CDR3 is made up of 16 amino acids. Germline V gene sequence: CDR1 SGHTA, CDR2 FQGNSA. V was pared by 5 bases and J by 5 bases, with 14 bases of the junction left unmatched.

This sequence joins TRBV20-1 and TRBJ2-7, with a tentative D call TRBD1 (6 bases). The germline gives CDR1 DFQATT, CDR2 SNEGSKA (reference sequence). The CDR3 extends over 16 amino acids. The V end was cut by 5 bases, the J end by 5 bases, with 25 bases between. CDR3 loop: CSAAPPDRSVSHEQYF. The DNA for the CDR3 is TGCAGTGCTGCCCCCCCCGACAGGTCTGTCTCTCACGAGCAGTACTTC.